This T cell receptor (beta chain) came from a study of control samples from healthy donors and cancer patients. Generated by immunoSEQ multiplex PCR, the TCRdb table keeps only in-frame clones and is missing some. This repertoire shows about 130,000 clones, roughly 94% found once; its top ten account for approximately 14%. The V end was cut by 6 bases, the J end by 3 bases, with 11 bases between. The CDR3 is made up of 12 amino acids. Germline V gene sequence: CDR1 SQVTM, CDR2 ANQGSEA. This chain links TRBV29-1 with TRBJ1-1; D is undetermined. The TCR comes from a man aged 55 to 70 with colorectal cancer. Sequenced material: PBMCs. The CDR3 protein is CSVRITDTEAFF. The DNA for the CDR3 is TGCAGCGTGAGGATTACGGACACTGAAGCTTTCTTT.